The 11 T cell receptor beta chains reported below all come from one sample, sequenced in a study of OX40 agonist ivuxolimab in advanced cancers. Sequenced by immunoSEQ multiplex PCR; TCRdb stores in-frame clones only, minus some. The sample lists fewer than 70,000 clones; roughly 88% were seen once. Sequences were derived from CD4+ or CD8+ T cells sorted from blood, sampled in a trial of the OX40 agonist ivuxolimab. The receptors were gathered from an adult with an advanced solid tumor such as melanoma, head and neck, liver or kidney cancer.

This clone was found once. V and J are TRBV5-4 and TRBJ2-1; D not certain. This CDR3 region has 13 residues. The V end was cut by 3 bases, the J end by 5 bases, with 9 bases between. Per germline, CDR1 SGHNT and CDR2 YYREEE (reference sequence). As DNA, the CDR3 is TGTGCCAGCAGCTCGGACCCAGACAATGAGCAGTTCTTC. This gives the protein CASSSDPDNEQFF.

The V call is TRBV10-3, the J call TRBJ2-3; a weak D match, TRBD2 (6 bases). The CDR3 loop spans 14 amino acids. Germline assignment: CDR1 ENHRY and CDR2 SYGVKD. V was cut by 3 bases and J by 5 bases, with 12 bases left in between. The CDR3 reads CAISEGGSVDTQYF. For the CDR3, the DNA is TGTGCCATCAGTGAAGGAGGGAGCGTAGATACGCAGTATTTT.

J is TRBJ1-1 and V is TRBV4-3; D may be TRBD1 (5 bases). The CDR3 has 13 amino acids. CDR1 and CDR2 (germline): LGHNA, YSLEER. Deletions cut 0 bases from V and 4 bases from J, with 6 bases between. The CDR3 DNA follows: TGCGCCAGCAGCCAAGATGGGGGCACTGAAGCTTTCTTT. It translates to CASSQDGGTEAFF.

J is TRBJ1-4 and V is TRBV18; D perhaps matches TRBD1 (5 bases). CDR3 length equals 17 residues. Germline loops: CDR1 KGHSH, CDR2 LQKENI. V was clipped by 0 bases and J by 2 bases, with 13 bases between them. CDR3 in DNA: TGTGCCAGCTCACCACCGAACCAGGGATATACTAATGAAAAACTGTTTTTT. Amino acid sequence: CASSPPNQGYTNEKLFF.

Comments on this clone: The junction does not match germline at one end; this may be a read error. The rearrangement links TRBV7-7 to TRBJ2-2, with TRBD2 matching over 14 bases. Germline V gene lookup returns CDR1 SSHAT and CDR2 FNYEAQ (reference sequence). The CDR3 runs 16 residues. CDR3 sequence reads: CASSPGLAGDTGELFF. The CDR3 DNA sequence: TGTGCTAGCAGCCCGGGACTAGCGGGAGATACCGGGGAGCTGTTTTTT.

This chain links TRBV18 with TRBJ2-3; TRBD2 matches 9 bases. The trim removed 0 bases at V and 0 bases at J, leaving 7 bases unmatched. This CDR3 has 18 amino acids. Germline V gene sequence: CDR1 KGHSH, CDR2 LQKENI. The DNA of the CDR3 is TGTGCCAGCTCACCACCTTTGGTCCTAGCGGGGAGCACAGATACGCAGTATTTT. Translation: CASSPPLVLAGSTDTQYF.

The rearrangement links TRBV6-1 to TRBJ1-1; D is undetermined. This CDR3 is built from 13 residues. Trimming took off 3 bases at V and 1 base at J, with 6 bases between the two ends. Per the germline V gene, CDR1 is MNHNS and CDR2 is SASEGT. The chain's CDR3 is CASSDGSNTEAFF. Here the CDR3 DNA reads TGTGCCAGCAGTGACGGGTCGAACACTGAAGCTTTCTTT.

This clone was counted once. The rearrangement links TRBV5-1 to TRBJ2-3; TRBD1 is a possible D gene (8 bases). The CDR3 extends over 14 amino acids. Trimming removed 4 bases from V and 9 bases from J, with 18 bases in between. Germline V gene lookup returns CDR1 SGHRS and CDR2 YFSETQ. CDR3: CASSPGQGGGTQYF. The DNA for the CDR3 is TGCGCCAGCAGCCCCGGACAGGGCGGGGGAACGCAGTATTTT.

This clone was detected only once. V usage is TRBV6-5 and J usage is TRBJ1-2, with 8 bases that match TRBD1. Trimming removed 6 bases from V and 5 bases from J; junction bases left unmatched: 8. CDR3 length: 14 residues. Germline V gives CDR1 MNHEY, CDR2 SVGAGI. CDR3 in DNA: TGTGCCAGCAGCAACAGGGGGGCCACGTATGGCTACACCTTC. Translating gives CASSNRGATYGYTF.

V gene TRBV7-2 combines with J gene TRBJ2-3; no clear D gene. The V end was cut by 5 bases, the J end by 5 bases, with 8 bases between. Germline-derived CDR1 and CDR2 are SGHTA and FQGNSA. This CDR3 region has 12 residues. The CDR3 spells CASSQVIDTQYF. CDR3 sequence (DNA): TGTGCCAGCAGCCAAGTGATAGATACGCAGTATTTT. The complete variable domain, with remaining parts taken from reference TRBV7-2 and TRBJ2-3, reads GAGVSQSPSNKVTEKGKDVELRCDPISGHTALYWYRQSLGQGLEFLIYFQGNSAPDKSGLPSDRFSAERTGGSVSTLTIQRTQQEDSAVYLCASSQVIDTQYFGPGTRLTVL.

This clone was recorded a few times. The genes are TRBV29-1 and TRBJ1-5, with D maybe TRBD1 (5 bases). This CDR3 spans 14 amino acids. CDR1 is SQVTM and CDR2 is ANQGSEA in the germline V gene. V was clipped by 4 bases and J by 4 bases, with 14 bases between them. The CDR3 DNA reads TGCAGCGTTGTTTTGGGGACGGCGAATCAGCCCCAGCATTTT. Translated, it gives CSVVLGTANQPQHF.